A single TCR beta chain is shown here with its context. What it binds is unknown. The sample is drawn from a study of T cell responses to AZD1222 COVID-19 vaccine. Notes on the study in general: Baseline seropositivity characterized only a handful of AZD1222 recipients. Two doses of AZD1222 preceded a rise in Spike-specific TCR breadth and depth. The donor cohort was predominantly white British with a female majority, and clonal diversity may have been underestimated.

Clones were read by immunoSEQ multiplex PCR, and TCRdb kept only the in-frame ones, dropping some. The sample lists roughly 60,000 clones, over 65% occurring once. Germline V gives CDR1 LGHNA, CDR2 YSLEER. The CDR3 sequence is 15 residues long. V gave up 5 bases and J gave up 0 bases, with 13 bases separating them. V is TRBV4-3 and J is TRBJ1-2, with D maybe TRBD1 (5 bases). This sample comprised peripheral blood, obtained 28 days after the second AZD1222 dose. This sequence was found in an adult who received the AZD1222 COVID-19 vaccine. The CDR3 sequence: CASSARQLANYGYTF. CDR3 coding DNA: TGCGCCAGCAGCGCACGACAGTTAGCTAACTATGGCTACACCTTC.